Below, one T cell receptor (beta chain) is given with its context. There is no known antigen for this receptor. No base qualities exist here, and no much larger clone lies one base off it. Whole blood was collected in K2EDTA tubes by collaborating institutions according to the institutions' own protocols. For TCRbeta analysis, collaborators shipped samples as frozen whole blood, isolated PBMCs, or DNA extracted from either of those sample types. TCRbeta CDR3 regions were amplified from genomic DNA by means of the immunoSEQ Assay, a bias-controlled multiplex PCR. In the original analysis: The number of nucleated cells in each sample was estimated by amplification of reference gene primers within the assay. To quantify the absolute abundance of each unique TCRbeta CDR3 rearrangement, sequence reads were collapsed and filtered. Productive Simpson clonality was computed per sample as the square root of Simpson's diversity index over productive rearrangements. Held by TCRdb, this immuneACCESS table contains in-frame sequences only and omits some clones. Under half of the omission traces to an unresolved V gene where checked; the cause of the rest is unknown. The V and J calls and the clone size are those of that table, but D and trimming were determined from the DNA. Present in this sample are 90,000 to 100,000 clones, 86% of which were seen just once. Jointly, the top ten make up around a tenth of the sample.

These data belong to a study of blood T cell repertoires in COVID-19 (dated by TCRdb to the early 2020s). Notes on the research overall: Samples covering the acute and convalescent phases of COVID-19 were provided by collaborators in the United States, Italy and Spain. The material from the prospective study consisted of cDNA or gDNA derived from T cells, B-cell-depleted T cells, or PBMCs. Deeply sampled blood TCRbeta repertoires from subjects exposed to, actively infected with, or recovered from COVID-19 were included in the dataset. The repertoires were released in a freely available public database intended as a resource for research on the immune response to SARS-CoV-2. Samples were obtained from the ongoing ImmuneRACE study (first 160 participants) and from over a thousand subjects provided by 6 global collaborators. Sample metadata almost always included a de-identified subject ID, COVID-19 status, age in years and sex. Where HLA class I and class II types were available, the types were taken from metadata supplied by the sample provider, not from assay-based typing.

The paper as a whole reports these results and caveats: The amount of clinical and demographic metadata varied by source and participant and was provided uncurated.

V sheds 8 bases and J sheds 2 bases, leaving 7 bases between their ends. Inclusive of the bounding cysteine and phenylalanine, the CDR3 is 11 residues long. Solely the CDR3 DNA is kept, with 33 bases framed from the first base. Per the germline V gene, SQVTM is the CDR1 and ANQGSEA is the CDR2. The receptor was isolated from a middle-aged man with acute or convalescent COVID-19. Sequenced material: peripheral blood. The sequence links TRBV29-1 to TRBJ1-5; no D gene is confidently identified. The CDR3 corresponds to CSPQGNQPQHF. The sequenced DNA is TGCAGCCCTCAGGGCAATCAGCCCCAGCATTTT.